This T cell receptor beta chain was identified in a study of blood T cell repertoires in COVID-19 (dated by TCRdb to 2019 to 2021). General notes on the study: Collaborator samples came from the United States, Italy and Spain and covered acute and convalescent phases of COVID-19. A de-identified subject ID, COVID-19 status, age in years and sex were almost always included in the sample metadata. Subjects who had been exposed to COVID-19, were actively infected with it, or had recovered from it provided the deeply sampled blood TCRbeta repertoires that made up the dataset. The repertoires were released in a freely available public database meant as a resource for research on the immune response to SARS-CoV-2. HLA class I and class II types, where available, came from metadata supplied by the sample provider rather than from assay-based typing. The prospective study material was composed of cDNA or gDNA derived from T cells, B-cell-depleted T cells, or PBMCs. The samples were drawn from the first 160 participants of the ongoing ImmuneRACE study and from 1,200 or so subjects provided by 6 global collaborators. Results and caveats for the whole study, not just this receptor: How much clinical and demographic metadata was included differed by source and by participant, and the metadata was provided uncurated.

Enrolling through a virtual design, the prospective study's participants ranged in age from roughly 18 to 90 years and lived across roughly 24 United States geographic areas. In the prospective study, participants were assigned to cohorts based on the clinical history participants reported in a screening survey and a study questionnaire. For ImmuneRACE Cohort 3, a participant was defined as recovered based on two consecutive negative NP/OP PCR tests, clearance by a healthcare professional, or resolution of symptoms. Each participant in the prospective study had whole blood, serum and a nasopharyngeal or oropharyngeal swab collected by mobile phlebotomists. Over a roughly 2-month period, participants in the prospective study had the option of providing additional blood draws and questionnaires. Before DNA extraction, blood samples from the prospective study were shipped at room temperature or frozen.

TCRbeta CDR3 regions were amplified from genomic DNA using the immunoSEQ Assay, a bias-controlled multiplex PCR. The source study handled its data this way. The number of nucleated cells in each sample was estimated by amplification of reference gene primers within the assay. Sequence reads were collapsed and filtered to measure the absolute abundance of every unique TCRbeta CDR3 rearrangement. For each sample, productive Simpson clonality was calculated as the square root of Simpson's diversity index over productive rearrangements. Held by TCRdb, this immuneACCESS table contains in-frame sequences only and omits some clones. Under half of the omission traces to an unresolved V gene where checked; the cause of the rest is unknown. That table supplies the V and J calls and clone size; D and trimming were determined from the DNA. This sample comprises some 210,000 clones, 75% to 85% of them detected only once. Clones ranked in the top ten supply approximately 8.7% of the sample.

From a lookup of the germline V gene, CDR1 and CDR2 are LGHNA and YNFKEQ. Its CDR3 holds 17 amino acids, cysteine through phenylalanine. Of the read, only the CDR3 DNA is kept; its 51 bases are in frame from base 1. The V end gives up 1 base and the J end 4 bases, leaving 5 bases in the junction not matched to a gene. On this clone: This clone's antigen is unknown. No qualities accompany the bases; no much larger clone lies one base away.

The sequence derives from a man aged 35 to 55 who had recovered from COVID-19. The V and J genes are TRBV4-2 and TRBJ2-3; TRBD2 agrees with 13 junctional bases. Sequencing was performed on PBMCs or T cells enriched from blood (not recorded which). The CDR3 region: CASSQAELAGGPDTQYF. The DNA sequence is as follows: TGTGCCAGCAGCCAAGCAGAACTAGCGGGGGGGCCAGATACGCAGTATTTT.